The clone carrying this T cell receptor beta chain was picked up a small number of times. Profiling relied on immunoSEQ multiplex PCR, and the TCRdb table lists in-frame clones only, not all of them. The data hold 32,000 or so clones, with about 91% observed a single time. This sample stems from a study of T cell changes during pregnancy in multiple sclerosis. This CDR3 has 15 amino acids. From germline, CDR1 is SNHLY and CDR2 FYNNEI. V lost 2 bases, J lost 2 bases, and 10 bases lay in between. The chain carries TRBV2 and TRBJ1-5; tentatively, D is TRBD1 (5 bases). Sequencing used CD8+ T cells from peripheral blood mononuclear cells, obtained in the second trimester of pregnancy. The TCR originated in a female donor with multiple sclerosis, enrolled in a pregnancy study. The CDR3 loop is CASSESLTGNQPQHF. CDR3 bases: TGTGCCAGCAGTGAATCCCTGACAGGCAATCAGCCCCAGCATTTT.